What follows describes a single TCR beta chain. Its antigen is currently unknown. Using genomic DNA as the template, TCR beta VDJ and CDR3 profiling was carried out. TCRdb recomputed calls from the reads with MiXCR, one row per CDR3 protein. The sample holds approximately 300,000 distinct CDR3 sequences, approximately 57% seen once. Whoever was chosen for sequencing had shown CD8+CD57+ cell expansion by flow cytometry. With no exception, the patients had severe acquired aplastic anemia. This CDR3 contains 14 residues. V lost 6 bases to trimming and J lost 7 bases, with 19 bases between them. Germline V gene lookup returns CDR1 SGHRS and CDR2 YFSETQ. This sample was taken from a study of CD8+CD57+ T cells in acquired aplastic anemia. Overall study: Sorted CD4+ and CD8+ cells yielded 3 to 3.5 ug of DNA on average.

Study-level findings and limits: Significant differences in CD8+ Simpson's diversity were not observed between patients and controls.

This TCR came from a human donor with aplastic anemia. The chain combines TRBV5-1 with TRBJ1-1; tentatively, D is TRBD1 (6 bases). The material sequenced was sorted CD4+, CD8+, or CD8+CD57+ T cells (not recorded which) from PBMCs. The CDR3 sequence is CASTEAGGESEAFF. The CDR3 region has the DNA TGCGCCAGCACCGAGGCGGGGGGCGAAAGTGAAGCTTTCTTT.